Listed below are T cell receptor beta chains from one sample, sequenced in a study of CD8 T cells in Susac syndrome. TCRdb fed the immunoSEQ multiplex PCR reads into MiXCR, producing one record per CDR3 protein. In the table there are a few hundred thousand distinct CDR3 sequences, around 95% of which are singletons. Sequencing used CD4+ T cells from PBMCs. The receptors come from a human donor with multiple sclerosis. Both conserved end residues are part of each CDR3. A D gene is named only where the DNA matches it firmly. Clone size is stated in some rows and not others, as once, few, many or a class when expanded.

abundance	v_gene	len	j_gene	d_gene	CDR3aa	CDR3nt
-	TRBV2	12	TRBJ1-4	-	CASKDLGEKLFF	TGTGCCAGCAAAGACCTCGGGGAAAAACTGTTTTTT
once	TRBV27	14	TRBJ1-1	-	CASSTSAYPAEAFF	TGTGCCAGCAGCACCTCGGCCTACCCGGCGGAAGCTTTCTTT
-	TRBV20-1	11	TRBJ2-7	-	CSAVGPYEQYF	TGCAGTGCCGTCGGACCGTACGAGCAGTACTTC
-	TRBV29-1	13	TRBJ1-4	-	CSVRTRGNEKLFF	TGCAGCGTCCGGACAAGGGGAAATGAAAAACTGTTTTTT
-	TRBV30	15	TRBJ1-6	-	CAWSTLASGDSPLHF	TGTGCCTGGAGTACTCTGGCCAGCGGAGATTCACCCCTCCACTTT
-	TRBV18	17	TRBJ1-1	-	CASSPRQRDASNTEAFF	TGTGCCAGCTCACCAAGACAGAGGGACGCTTCGAACACTGAAGCTTTCTTT
-	TRBV9	14	TRBJ1-1	-	CASSVVEGNTEAFF	TGTGCCAGCAGCGTAGTGGAAGGGAACACTGAAGCTTTCTTT
-	TRBV9	15	TRBJ2-1	TRBD2	CASSVRGGSYNEQFF	TGTGCCAGCAGCGTACGCGGGGGCTCCTACAATGAGCAGTTCTTC
-	TRBV29-1	13	TRBJ1-1	-	CSVVGGVGTEAFF	TGCAGCGTTGTCGGGGGGGTGGGAACTGAAGCTTTCTTT
-	TRBV3-1	12	TRBJ1-1	-	CASSSRVAEAFF	TGTGCCAGCAGCTCCAGGGTCGCTGAAGCTTTCTTT
-	TRBV5-1	17	TRBJ2-1	TRBD1	CASSLGPTGSSYNEQFF	TGCGCCAGCAGCTTGGGCCCGACAGGGAGCTCCTACAATGAGCAGTTCTTC
-	TRBV7-9	11	TRBJ2-5	-	CASSGVGTQYF	TGTGCCAGCAGCGGCGTCGGGACCCAGTACTTC
-	TRBV3-1	16	TRBJ2-3	-	CASSPYSGPSTDTQYF	TGTGCCAGCAGCCCATATAGCGGTCCCAGCACAGATACGCAGTATTTT
-	TRBV20-1	13	TRBJ2-3	TRBD2	CGLSGGATDTQYF	TGCGGACTTAGCGGGGGGGCCACAGATACGCAGTATTTT
-	TRBV9	14	TRBJ2-5	TRBD2	CASSVASGSETQYF	TGTGCCAGCAGCGTGGCTAGCGGGTCAGAGACCCAGTACTTC
-	TRBV20-1	11	TRBJ2-5	-	CSAGRAETQYF	TGCAGTGCCGGTAGAGCAGAGACCCAGTACTTC
-	TRBV30	16	TRBJ1-1	-	CAWSDRALTPNTEAFF	TGTGCCTGGAGTGACAGGGCCCTCACCCCGAACACTGAAGCTTTCTTT
once	TRBV20-1	14	TRBJ2-5	-	CSARFPGARETQYF	TGCAGTGCTAGATTCCCGGGGGCTCGGGAGACCCAGTACTTC
-	TRBV12-3/TRBV12-4	14	TRBJ2-5	-	CASSPTGFRETQYF	TGTGCCAGCAGTCCTACAGGGTTTAGGGAGACCCAGTACTTC
once	TRBV20-1	15	TRBJ2-3	-	CSASGGVTSTDTQYF	TGCAGTGCTAGCGGGGGCGTGACTAGCACAGATACGCAGTATTTT
-	TRBV20-1	12	TRBJ2-3	TRBD1	CRPDRLTDTQYF	TGCAGACCGGACAGGCTTACAGATACGCAGTATTTT
-	TRBV30	12	TRBJ1-2	-	CAWSAGQYGYTF	TGTGCCTGGAGTGCTGGTCAGTATGGCTACACCTTC
-	TRBV7-2	16	TRBJ2-3	-	CASSLAGASKIDTQYF	TGTGCCAGCAGCTTAGCCGGGGCTTCCAAGATAGATACGCAGTATTTT
-	TRBV5-6	15	TRBJ2-1	TRBD2	CASSPGLAGAWGQFF	TGTGCCAGCAGCCCGGGACTAGCGGGGGCCTGGGGGCAGTTCTTC
-	TRBV30	15	TRBJ1-6	-	CAWRPRRGVDSPLHF	TGTGCCTGGAGGCCTCGCCGTGGGGTTGATTCACCCCTCCACTTT
-	TRBV9	14	TRBJ1-2	TRBD1	CASSTRQGREGYTF	TGTGCCAGCAGCACCCGACAGGGAAGAGAAGGCTACACCTTC
-	TRBV28	13	TRBJ1-2	-	CASSLPQHYGYTF	TGTGCCAGCAGTTTACCACAGCACTATGGCTACACCTTC
-	TRBV5-1	15	TRBJ1-4	-	CASSSNQGSNEKLFF	TGCGCCAGCAGCTCGAACCAGGGGTCGAACGAAAAACTGTTTTTT
-	TRBV20-1	14	TRBJ2-4	-	CSASPLQGQNIQYF	TGCAGTGCTAGTCCTTTACAGGGCCAAAACATTCAGTACTTC
-	TRBV29-1	15	TRBJ2-6	-	CSVVGLGFGANVLTF	TGCAGCGTCGTGGGATTAGGATTTGGGGCCAACGTCCTGACTTTC
few	TRBV27	12	TRBJ1-5	-	CASSLGGQPQHF	TGTGCCAGCAGCCTTGGGGGGCAGCCCCAGCATTTT
-	TRBV19	13	TRBJ2-2	-	CASSIDNTGELFF	TGTGCCAGTAGTATAGACAACACCGGGGAGCTGTTTTTT
-	TRBV5-1	15	TRBJ1-1	-	CASSLVSSRNTEAFF	TGCGCCAGCAGCTTGGTCTCCAGTCGGAACACTGAAGCTTTCTTT
-	TRBV20-1	14	TRBJ2-3	-	CSARDRIRPDTQYF	TGCAGTGCTAGAGATCGAATCCGACCAGATACGCAGTATTTT
once	TRBV3-1	14	TRBJ2-4	-	CASSQDRLGNIQYF	TGTGCCAGCAGCCAAGATAGGCTGGGAAACATTCAGTACTTC
-	TRBV30	12	TRBJ2-5	TRBD1	CAWDRGTETQYF	TGTGCCTGGGACAGGGGGACTGAGACCCAGTACTTC
-	TRBV9	15	TRBJ2-1	-	CASSGQGAPYNEQFF	TGTGCCAGCAGTGGGCAGGGAGCCCCATACAATGAGCAGTTCTTC
-	TRBV15	14	TRBJ2-5	TRBD1	CATTLDRGQETQYF	TGTGCCACCACCTTGGACAGGGGGCAAGAGACCCAGTACTTC
-	TRBV6-5	15	TRBJ1-2	-	CASSYRGTRGYGYTF	TGTGCCAGCAGTTACCGTGGGACCCGCGGCTATGGCTACACCTTC
-	TRBV29-1	10	TRBJ2-5	-	CSYVGVTQYF	TGCAGTTACGTGGGAGTCACCCAGTACTTC
-	TRBV20-1	14	TRBJ1-5	-	CSARDWRDNQPQHF	TGCAGTGCTAGAGATTGGAGGGACAATCAGCCCCAGCATTTT
-	TRBV20-1	14	TRBJ2-7	-	CSARSKDSPYEQYF	TGCAGTGCTAGGAGTAAGGACAGTCCCTACGAGCAGTACTTC
-	TRBV5-4	15	TRBJ2-7	TRBD2	CASSSGLAGGYEQYF	TGTGCCAGCAGCTCTGGACTAGCGGGGGGCTACGAGCAGTACTTC
-	TRBV30	13	TRBJ1-5	-	CAWSTRVGQPQHF	TGTGCCTGGAGTACCAGGGTCGGTCAGCCCCAGCATTTT